Following are 20 T cell receptor beta chains from one sample sequenced in a study of shared clonotypes between healthy human individuals. TCRdb keeps only in-frame clones here, not all; method: immunoSEQ multiplex PCR. The sample includes roughly 550,000 clones, about 95% of them seen just once. Selected positively for CCR7 and CD45RO-negative, naive CD8 cells excluded terminally differentiated effector memory CD45RA+ cells. Sequencing was done on a sample of naive CD8+ T cells sorted from blood. These receptors were collected from a woman in her twenties or thirties in good health.

The chain couples TRBV9 to TRBJ2-7; perhaps TRBD2 as D (7 bases). The ends were cut back, 4 bases at V and 6 bases at J, with 20 bases in the middle. CDR1 and CDR2 (germline): SGDLS, YYNGEE. There are 15 residues in the CDR3. The CDR3 DNA sequence: TGTGCCAGCAGCCCACCAAGGGGAAGGGGGGGCGAGCAGTACTTC. This translates into CASSPPRGRGGEQYF.

The rearrangement joins TRBV2 to TRBJ2-5, with D possibly matching TRBD1 (5 bases). The ends were cut back, 1 base at V and 2 bases at J, with 11 bases in the middle. The CDR3 extends over 15 amino acids. Germline CDR1 is SNHLY and CDR2 is FYNNEI. The CDR3 nucleotides read TGTGCCAGCAGTGAAGTTACGACAGTACAAGAGACCCAGTACTTC. As protein: CASSEVTTVQETQYF.

V usage is TRBV2 and J usage is TRBJ1-4, with D perhaps TRBD1 (5 bases). V was clipped by 3 bases and J by 8 bases, with 16 bases between them. Per the germline V gene, CDR1 is SNHLY and CDR2 is FYNNEI. The CDR3 runs to 15 residues. CDR3 bases: TGTGCCAGCAGTGAGGTCTGGGACCTACGAGAAAAACTGTTTTTT. This translates into CASSEVWDLREKLFF. Together with reference TRBV2 and TRBJ1-4, the CDR3 gives the full variable domain: EPEVTQTPSHQVTQMGQEVILRCVPISNHLYFYWYRQILGQKVEFLVSFYNNEISEKSEIFDDQFSVERPDGSNFTLKIRSTKLEDSAMYFCASSEVWDLREKLFFGSGTQLSVL.

V and J are TRBV7-2 and TRBJ2-7; D is perhaps TRBD2 (5 bases). The CDR3 contains 14 residues. Germline CDR1 SGHTA, CDR2 FQGNSA. Trimming removed 2 bases from V and 3 bases from J, with 11 bases in between. DNA of the CDR3: TGTGCCAGCAGCTTACCTCCTAGCATCTACGAGCAGTACTTC. Its protein is CASSLPPSIYEQYF. Based on the CDR3 plus reference TRBV7-2 and TRBJ2-7, the full variable domain is GAGVSQSPSNKVTEKGKDVELRCDPISGHTALYWYRQSLGQGLEFLIYFQGNSAPDKSGLPSDRFSAERTGGSVSTLTIQRTQQEDSAVYLCASSLPPSIYEQYFGPGTRLTVT.

This clone came up a few times. The J gene is TRBJ2-5, the V gene TRBV4-1; D gene ambiguous. V lost 1 base to trimming and J lost 0 bases, with 3 bases between them. The CDR3 is made up of 13 amino acids. CDR1 and CDR2 (germline): MGHRA, YSYEKL. The chain's CDR3 is CASSQVYQETQYF. CDR3 in DNA: TGCGCCAGCAGCCAAGTTTACCAAGAGACCCAGTACTTC.

The chain couples TRBV11-1 to TRBJ2-3, with TRBD1 matching 10 bases. Trimming cost V 6 bases and J 1 base; bases outside gene matches: 4. The germline V gene has CDR1 SGHAT and CDR2 FQDESV (reference sequence). The CDR3 length is 15 residues. The CDR3 region is CASRWGTGGTDTQYF. The CDR3 DNA sequence: TGTGCCAGCAGGTGGGGGACAGGGGGCACAGATACGCAGTATTTT.

The chain links TRBV4-2 to TRBJ2-7, with D maybe TRBD2 (5 bases). The CDR3 spans 14 residues. CDR1 and CDR2 from the germline V gene are LGHNA and YNFKEQ. Deletions cut 4 bases from V and 3 bases from J, with 13 bases between. The CDR3 loop is CASSPGLLDYEQYF. CDR3 DNA sequence: TGTGCCAGCAGCCCAGGACTGCTAGACTACGAGCAGTACTTC.

Notes on this clone: Other DNA sequences of this sample code for an identical CDR3. The CDR3 region has the DNA TGTGCCAGCAGCCCCGGGACTAGCGGCTCCTACGAGCAGTACTTC. Protein sequence: CASSPGTSGSYEQYF. This chain joins TRBV7-8 and TRBJ2-7; TRBD2 agrees at 11 bases. Germline CDR1 SGHVS, CDR2 FQNEAQ. CDR3 length: 15 amino acids. With V trimmed by 5 bases and J by 0 bases, 3 bases remained unmatched.

In DNA, the CDR3 is TGTGCCAGCAGCTTAGAAGGCAGGTCCTACGAGCAGTACTTC. Translated: CASSLEGRSYEQYF. The rearrangement uses TRBV7-6 and TRBJ2-7; D unresolved. Germline assignment: CDR1 SGHVS and CDR2 FNYEAQ. This CDR3 contains 14 residues. V was cut by 1 base and J by 1 base, with 8 bases left in between.

The genes are TRBV30 and TRBJ2-7; TRBD2 aligns across 7 bases. The CDR3 contains 12 residues. With 6 bases clipped from V and 3 bases from J, the junction kept 5 bases outside the gene matches. Germline CDR1 GTSNPN, CDR2 SVGIG (reference sequence). CDR3 protein: CACGGSNYEQYF. CDR3 nucleotide sequence: TGTGCCTGCGGGGGGAGCAACTACGAGCAGTACTTC.

The chain carries TRBV4-1 and TRBJ2-5; D not resolved. Trimming took 4 bases from V and 5 from J, leaving 11 bases between them. This CDR3 is 13 amino acids long. CDR1 is MGHRA and CDR2 is YSYEKL in the germline V gene. CDR3 in DNA: TGCGCCAGCAGCCTCACACTATTGGAGACCCAGTACTTC. Translation: CASSLTLLETQYF.

V is TRBV4-1 and J is TRBJ2-1; D may correspond to TRBD1 or TRBD2 (5 bases each). CDR3 size: 16 residues. V was trimmed by 0 bases and J by 4 bases, leaving 13 bases between them. Germline CDR1 and CDR2: MGHRA and YSYEKL. CDR3 nucleotides: TGCGCCAGCAGCCAAGAAATGGGACCCACTTACAATGAGCAGTTCTTC. Translation gives CASSQEMGPTYNEQFF.

V and J are TRBV5-5 and TRBJ2-7; 10 bases map to TRBD2. The CDR3 is 14 amino acids. Germline CDR1 SGHKS, CDR2 YYEKEE (reference sequence). J lost 6 bases, V lost 5 bases, and 8 bases had no gene match. This CDR3 reads CASSPGLARIEQYF. DNA of the CDR3: TGTGCCAGCAGTCCGGGACTAGCGAGAATCGAGCAGTACTTC.

The rearrangement uses TRBV5-8 and TRBJ2-7; weak D call: TRBD1 (6 bases). The CDR3 extends over 14 amino acids. CDR1 and CDR2 (germline): SGHTS, YDEGEE. Trimming took 1 base from V and 2 from J, leaving 10 bases between them. The CDR3 bases are TGTGCCAGCAGCTTGTTCGGACAGCCCTACGAGCAGTACTTC. As protein: CASSLFGQPYEQYF. Full variable domain (outside the CDR3, taken from reference TRBV5-8 and TRBJ2-7): EAGVTQSPTHLIKTRGQQATLRCSPISGHTSVYWYQQALGLGLQFLLWYDEGEERNRGNFPPRFSGRQFPNYSSELNVNALELEDSALYLCASSLFGQPYEQYFGPGTRLTVT.

To note about this clone: Germline and junction disagree at one end, which may indicate a read error. The rearrangement joins TRBV27 to TRBJ1-1, with TRBD1 as a possible D gene (5 bases). Germline V gives CDR1 MNHEY, CDR2 SMNVEV (reference sequence). The CDR3 loop spans 15 amino acids. CDR3 residues: CASNGPGRGNAEAFF. DNA for the CDR3: TGTGCCAGCAATGGGCCGGGTCGGGGGAACGCTGAAGCTTTCTTT.

The chain couples TRBV19 to TRBJ2-5; D may be TRBD1 or TRBD2 (5 bases each). The CDR3 runs to 17 residues. Germline loops: CDR1 LNHDA, CDR2 SQIVND (reference sequence). The germline V and J ends were trimmed by 0 bases and 2 bases, with 16 bases remaining between them. CDR3 bases: TGTGCCAGTAGTATAGATCGTCGGGGCACTGAACAAGAGACCCAGTACTTC. It yields the protein CASSIDRRGTEQETQYF.

On this clone: A read error may account for a junction end that differs from germline. In DNA form, the CDR3 reads TGTGCCAGCTCCATCTCTTACGTGATTCGATCCTCCGAGCAGTACTTC. Residues: CASSISYVIRSSEQYF. The chain has TRBV28 and TRBJ2-7; the D is unclear. Germline V CDR1 and CDR2: MDHEN, SYDVKM. The CDR3 is 16 residues long.

In its sample, this clone was seen once. V and J are TRBV7-6 and TRBJ2-5; possibly TRBD2 for D (5 bases). The J call may be faulty, since TRBJ2-7 better matches the DNA end. The CDR3 totals 15 residues. From germline, CDR1 is SGHVS and CDR2 FNYEAQ. The CDR3: CASSLARGPRGEQYF. CDR3 DNA sequence: TGTGCCAGCAGCTTAGCGCGAGGGCCCCGCGGCGAGCAGTACTTC.

The V and J genes are TRBV7-9 and TRBJ2-5; no clear D. The last part of the DNA fits TRBJ2-7 better; the J call may be wrong. Germline V gene data show CDR1 as SEHNR and CDR2 as FQNEAQ (reference sequence). The length of the CDR3 is 11 residues. The CDR3 here is CASSLINEQYF. The CDR3 coding sequence is TGTGCCAGCAGCTTAATCAACGAGCAGTACTTC.

This chain links TRBV13 with TRBJ1-2; 11 nucleotides match TRBD1. There are 15 residues in the CDR3. After removal of 3 bases from V and 6 bases from J, the junction contained 6 bases not matched to a gene. Germline V gene lookup returns CDR1 PRHDT and CDR2 FYEKMQ (reference sequence). This CDR3 is CASSFAGQGADGYTF. CDR3 sequence (DNA): TGTGCCAGCAGCTTCGCAGGACAGGGGGCCGATGGCTACACCTTC.